A single TCR beta chain is shown here with its context. Its antigen is not known. The entry originates in a study of T cell repertoires in cytomegalovirus infection. A single record per CDR3 protein comes from TCRdb applying MiXCR to the reads. The sample consists of about 920,000 distinct CDR3 sequences, under 40% of them appearing once. The input for sequencing was cultured CD8+ T cells from PBMCs, taken from culture after CMV antigen stimulation. This clonotype was obtained from a human donor in good health (CMV status not recorded). Some clones in this sample may be carry-over from other donors' samples.

DNA for the CDR3: TGTGCCAGCAGTTACTCGGGTTTGGACAATAGGGAGCAGTTCTTC. Protein product: CASSYSGLDNREQFF. The chain links TRBV6-2 or TRBV6-3 to TRBJ2-1; D possibly corresponds to TRBD1 (5 bases). The V gene's germline CDR1 is MNHEY and CDR2 SVGEGT. Trimming took 0 bases from V and 10 from J, leaving 16 bases between them. The CDR3 length is 15 residues.